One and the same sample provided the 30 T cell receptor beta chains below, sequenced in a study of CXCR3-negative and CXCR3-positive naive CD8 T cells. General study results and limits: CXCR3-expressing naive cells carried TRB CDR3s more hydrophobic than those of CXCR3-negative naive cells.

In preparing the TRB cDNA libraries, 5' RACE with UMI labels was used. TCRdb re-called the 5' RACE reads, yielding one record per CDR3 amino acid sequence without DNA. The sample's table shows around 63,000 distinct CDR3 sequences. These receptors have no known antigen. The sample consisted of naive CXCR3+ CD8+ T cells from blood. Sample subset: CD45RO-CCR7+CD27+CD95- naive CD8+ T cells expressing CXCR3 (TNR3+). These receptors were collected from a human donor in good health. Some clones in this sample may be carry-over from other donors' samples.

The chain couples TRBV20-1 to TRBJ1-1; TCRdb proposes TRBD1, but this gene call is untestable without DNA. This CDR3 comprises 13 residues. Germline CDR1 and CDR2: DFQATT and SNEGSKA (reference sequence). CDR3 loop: CSALTGSDTEAFF.

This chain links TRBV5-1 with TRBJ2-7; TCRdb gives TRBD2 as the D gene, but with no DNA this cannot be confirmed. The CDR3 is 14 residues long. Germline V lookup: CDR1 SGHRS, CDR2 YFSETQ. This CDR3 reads CASSVSSGVYEQYF.

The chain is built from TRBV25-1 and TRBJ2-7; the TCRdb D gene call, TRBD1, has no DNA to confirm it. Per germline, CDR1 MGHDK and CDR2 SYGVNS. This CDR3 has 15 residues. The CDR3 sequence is CASSEFDFLRDEQYF.

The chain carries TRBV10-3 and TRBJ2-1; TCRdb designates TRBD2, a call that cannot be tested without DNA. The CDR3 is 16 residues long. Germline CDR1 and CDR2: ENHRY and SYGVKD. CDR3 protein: CAISPPGGGRFDEQFF.

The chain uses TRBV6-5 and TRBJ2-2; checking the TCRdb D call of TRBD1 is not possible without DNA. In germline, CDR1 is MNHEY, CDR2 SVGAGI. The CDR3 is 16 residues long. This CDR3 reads CASSYGTGAPSGELFF.

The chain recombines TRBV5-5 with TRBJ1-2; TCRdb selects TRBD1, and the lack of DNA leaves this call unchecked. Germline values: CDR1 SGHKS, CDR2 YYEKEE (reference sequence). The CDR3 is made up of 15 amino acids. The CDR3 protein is CASSPPRDTGFGYTF.

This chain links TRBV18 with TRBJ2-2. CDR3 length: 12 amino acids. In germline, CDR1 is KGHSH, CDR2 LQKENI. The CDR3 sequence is CASSPGAGELFF.

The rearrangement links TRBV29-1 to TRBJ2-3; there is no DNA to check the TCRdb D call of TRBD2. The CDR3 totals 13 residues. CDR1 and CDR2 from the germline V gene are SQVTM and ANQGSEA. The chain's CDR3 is CSVDLRDTDTQYF.

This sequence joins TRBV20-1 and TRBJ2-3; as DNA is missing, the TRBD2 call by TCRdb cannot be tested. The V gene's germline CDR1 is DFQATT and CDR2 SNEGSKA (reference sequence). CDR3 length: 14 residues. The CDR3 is CSASVRGGRDTQYF.

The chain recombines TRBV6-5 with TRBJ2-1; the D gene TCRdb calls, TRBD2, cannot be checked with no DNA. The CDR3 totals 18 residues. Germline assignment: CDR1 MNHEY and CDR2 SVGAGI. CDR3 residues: CASSYFDSGGSDYNEQFF.

The chain's CDR3 is CASSYPGMNTEAFF. J is TRBJ1-1 and V is TRBV6-5. CDR1 is MNHEY and CDR2 is SVGAGI in the germline V gene. This CDR3 is built from 14 residues.

The CDR3 loop reads CASSLGTATYEQYF. The rearrangement joins TRBV27 to TRBJ2-7; no DNA is available, so the TRBD1 call from TCRdb remains unchecked. Germline assignment: CDR1 MNHEY and CDR2 SMNVEV (reference sequence). The length of the CDR3 is 14 residues.

The CDR3 here is CASSRAGIRVYNEQFF. The V gene is TRBV5-6, the J gene TRBJ2-1; TCRdb's D call, TRBD2, is unchecked because there is no DNA. Per germline, CDR1 SGHDT and CDR2 YYEEEE. The length of the CDR3 is 16 residues.

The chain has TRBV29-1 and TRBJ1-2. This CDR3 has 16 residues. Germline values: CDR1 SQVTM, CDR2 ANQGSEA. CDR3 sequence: CSVEDGGTLTNYGYTF. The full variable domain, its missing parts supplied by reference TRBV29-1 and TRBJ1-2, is SAVISQKPSRDICQRGTSLTIQCQVDSQVTMMFWYRQQPGQSLTLIATANQGSEATYESGFVIDKFPISRPNLTFSTLTVSNMSPEDSSIYLCSVEDGGTLTNYGYTFGSGTRLTVV.

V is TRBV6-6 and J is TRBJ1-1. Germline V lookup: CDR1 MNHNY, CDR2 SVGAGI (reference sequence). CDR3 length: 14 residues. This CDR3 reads CASNIGPLNTEAFF.

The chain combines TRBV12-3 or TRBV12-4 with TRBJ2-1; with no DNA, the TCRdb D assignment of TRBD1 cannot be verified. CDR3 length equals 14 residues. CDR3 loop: CASSQGRGYNEQFF.

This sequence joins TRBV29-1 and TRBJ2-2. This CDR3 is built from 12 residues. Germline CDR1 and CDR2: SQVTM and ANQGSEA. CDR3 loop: CSVEEWSGELFF.

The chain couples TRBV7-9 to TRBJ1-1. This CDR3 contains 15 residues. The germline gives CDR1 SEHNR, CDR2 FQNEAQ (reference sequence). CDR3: CASSLDNMRDTEAFF.

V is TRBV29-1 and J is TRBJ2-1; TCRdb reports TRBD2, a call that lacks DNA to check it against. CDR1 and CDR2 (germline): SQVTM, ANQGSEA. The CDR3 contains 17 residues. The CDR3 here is CSVEIWTSGSLNNEQFF.

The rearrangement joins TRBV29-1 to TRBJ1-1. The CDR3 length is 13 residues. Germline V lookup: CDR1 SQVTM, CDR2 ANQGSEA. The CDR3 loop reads CSGRDGLNTEAFF.

The CDR3: CASRATGGSYNEQFF. The chain is built from TRBV28 and TRBJ2-1. The length of the CDR3 is 15 residues. CDR1 is MDHEN, CDR2 SYDVKM, per germline.

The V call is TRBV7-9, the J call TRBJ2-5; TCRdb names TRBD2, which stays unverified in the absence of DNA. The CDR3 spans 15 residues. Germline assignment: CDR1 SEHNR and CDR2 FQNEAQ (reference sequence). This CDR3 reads CASSSNSGSGETQYF.

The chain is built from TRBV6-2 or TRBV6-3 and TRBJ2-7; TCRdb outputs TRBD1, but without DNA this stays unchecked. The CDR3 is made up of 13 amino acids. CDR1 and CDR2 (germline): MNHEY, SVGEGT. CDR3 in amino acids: CASRQQGWYEQYF.

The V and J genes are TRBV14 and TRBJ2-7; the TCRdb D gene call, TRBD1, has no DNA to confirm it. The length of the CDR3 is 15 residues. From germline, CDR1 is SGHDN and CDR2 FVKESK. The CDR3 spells CASSQVRDRAHEQYF.

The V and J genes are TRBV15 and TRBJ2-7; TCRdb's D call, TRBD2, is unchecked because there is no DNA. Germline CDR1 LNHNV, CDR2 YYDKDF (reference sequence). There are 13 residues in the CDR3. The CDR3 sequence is CATAGRSSYEQYF.

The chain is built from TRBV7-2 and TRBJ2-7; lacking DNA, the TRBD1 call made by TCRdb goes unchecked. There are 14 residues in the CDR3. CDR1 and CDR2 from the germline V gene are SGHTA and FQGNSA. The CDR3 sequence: CASSSRQQRTEQYF.

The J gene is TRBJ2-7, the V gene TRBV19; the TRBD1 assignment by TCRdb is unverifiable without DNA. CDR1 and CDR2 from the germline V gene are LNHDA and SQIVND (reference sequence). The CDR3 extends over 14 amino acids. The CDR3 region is CASSKMDGAYEQYF.

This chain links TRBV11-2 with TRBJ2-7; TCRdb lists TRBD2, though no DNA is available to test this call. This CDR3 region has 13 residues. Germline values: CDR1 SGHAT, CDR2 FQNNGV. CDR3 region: CASSWSGPNEQYF.

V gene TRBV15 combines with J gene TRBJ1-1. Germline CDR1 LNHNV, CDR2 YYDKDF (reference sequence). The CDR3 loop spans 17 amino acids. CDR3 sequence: CATSRDESPRANTEAFF.

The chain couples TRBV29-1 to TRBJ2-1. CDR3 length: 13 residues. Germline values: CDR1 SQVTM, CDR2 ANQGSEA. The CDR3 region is CSVDRTSYNEQFF.